This is a list of T cell receptor beta chains from one sample in a study of T cell responses to AZD1222 COVID-19 vaccine. Sequencing used immunoSEQ multiplex PCR; TCRdb keeps in-frame clones, though not all of them. The repertoire holds approximately 100,000 clones, with roughly 89% as singletons. The input for sequencing was peripheral blood, taken on day 0 of AZD1222 vaccination. Every receptor here comes from an adult in good health. Each CDR3 is given with its conserved first and last residue. Each record gives: D gene, J gene, clone size, V gene, CDR3 protein, CDR3 DNA. D genes are given only for firm matches. Not every row has a clone size; where given, it reads once, few, many or a size class.

>TRBD2|TRBJ2-1|.|TRBV19
CASRPTSGLYNEQFF
TGTGCCAGTCGTCCCACTAGCGGGCTCTACAATGAGCAGTTCTTC
>.|TRBJ2-1|.|TRBV4-1
CASSPDGTVYNEQFF
TGCGCCAGCAGTCCGGATGGGACTGTCTACAATGAGCAGTTCTTC
>.|TRBJ2-7|.|TRBV11-3
CASSSRQTLHEQYF
TGTGCCAGCAGCTCCAGACAGACCCTCCACGAGCAGTACTTC
>TRBD2|TRBJ2-7|.|TRBV10-3
CAISGSSGRAYEQYF
TGTGCCATCAGTGGAAGTAGCGGGAGGGCATACGAGCAGTACTTC
>.|TRBJ2-7|.|TRBV12-3/TRBV12-4
CASSQTLDYEQYF
TGTGCCAGCAGTCAGACACTAGACTACGAGCAGTACTTC
>.|TRBJ1-6|.|TRBV10-3
CATRSSYNSPLHF
TGTGCCACAAGGAGCTCCTATAATTCACCCCTCCACTTT
>TRBD1|TRBJ1-5|.|TRBV6-2/TRBV6-3
CASSSPWDSPFVGNQPQHF
TGTGCCAGCAGTTCTCCGTGGGACAGCCCTTTTGTTGGCAATCAGCCCCAGCATTTT
>.|TRBJ2-3|.|TRBV16
CASSQPSSDTQYF
TGTGCCAGCAGCCAACCCTCGTCAGATACGCAGTATTTT
>.|TRBJ1-1|.|TRBV7-9
CASSWGEEAFF
TGTGCTAGCAGCTGGGGGGAAGAAGCTTTCTTT
>TRBD1|TRBJ2-5|.|TRBV9
CASSANPGQGDETQYF
TGTGCCAGCAGCGCCAATCCGGGACAGGGGGATGAGACCCAGTACTTC
>.|TRBJ1-1|.|TRBV12-3/TRBV12-4
CASSPGGGTEAFF
TGTGCCAGCAGTCCAGGCGGGGGCACTGAAGCTTTCTTT
>.|TRBJ1-2|.|TRBV28
CASSDEQVYGYTF
TGTGCCAGCAGTGACGAACAGGTCTATGGCTACACCTTC
>.|TRBJ2-5|.|TRBV18
CASSPEGGGETQYF
TGTGCCAGCTCACCAGAGGGCGGAGGGGAGACCCAGTACTTC
>.|TRBJ1-6|.|TRBV18
CASSWDGNSPLHF
TGTGCCAGCTCTTGGGACGGTAATTCACCCCTCCACTTT
>.|TRBJ1-6|once|TRBV9
CASSNGGSSYNSPLHF
TGTGCCAGCAGCAACGGGGGGAGCTCCTATAATTCACCCCTCCACTTT
>TRBD1|TRBJ1-3|.|TRBV28
CASRSTGGAGNTIYF
TGTGCCAGCAGGTCAACAGGGGGCGCTGGAAACACCATATATTTT
>.|TRBJ2-3|.|TRBV29-1
CSVAGGPDTQYF
TGCAGCGTCGCCGGGGGGCCAGATACGCAGTATTTT
>TRBD1|TRBJ2-5|.|TRBV5-1
CASSSGTVGETQYF
TGCGCCAGCAGCTCCGGGACAGTAGGAGAGACCCAGTACTTC
>TRBD2|TRBJ2-5|.|TRBV7-2
CASSPIAGQETQYF
TGTGCCAGCAGCCCAATAGCGGGCCAAGAGACCCAGTACTTC
>TRBD1|TRBJ1-5|.|TRBV30
CAWSLDRGNQPQHF
TGTGCCTGGAGCCTCGACAGGGGTAATCAGCCCCAGCATTTT
>.|TRBJ2-5|.|TRBV18
CASSPHRGKETQYF
TGTGCCAGCTCACCACACCGGGGAAAAGAGACCCAGTACTTC
>.|TRBJ1-3|.|TRBV9
CASSLDTISGNTIYF
TGTGCCAGCAGCTTAGACACAATCTCTGGAAACACCATATATTTT
>TRBD2|TRBJ2-1|medium-sized|TRBV6-5
CASTEGTSGSDEQFF
TGTGCCAGCACCGAAGGGACTAGCGGGAGTGATGAGCAGTTCTTC
>.|TRBJ2-7|.|TRBV28
CASSFRGDRRLGEQYF
TGTGCCAGCAGTTTTAGGGGGGACCGACGACTGGGGGAGCAGTACTTC
>.|TRBJ1-5|.|TRBV28
CASSSPEGVRNQPQHF
TGTGCCAGCAGTTCCCCCGAAGGAGTAAGGAATCAGCCCCAGCATTTT
>.|TRBJ1-3|once|TRBV28
CASIELYDGESSGNTIYF
TGTGCCAGCATAGAGCTGTATGACGGGGAGAGCTCTGGAAACACCATATATTTT
>TRBD1|TRBJ2-1|.|TRBV14
CASSPGQGAYNEQFF
TGTGCCAGCAGCCCCGGACAGGGGGCCTACAATGAGCAGTTCTTC
>.|TRBJ1-6|.|TRBV12-3/TRBV12-4
CASSSAGRSPLHF
TGTGCCAGCAGTTCGGCAGGGCGGTCACCCCTCCACTTT
>.|TRBJ2-7|.|TRBV11-1
CASSLRTGGEQYF
TGTGCCAGCAGCTTACGCACAGGCGGCGAGCAGTACTTC
>TRBD1|TRBJ1-4|.|TRBV13
CASSLSQGATNEKLFF
TGTGCCAGCAGCTTATCGCAGGGGGCAACTAATGAAAAACTGTTTTTT
>.|TRBJ2-5|.|TRBV2
CASREQETQYF
TGTGCCAGCAGGGAACAAGAGACCCAGTACTTC
>.|TRBJ2-3|.|TRBV7-3
CASSAQGGITDTQYF
TGTGCCAGCAGCGCCCAGGGGGGGATCACAGATACGCAGTATTTT
>.|TRBJ1-4|.|TRBV14
CASSQVAGPNEKLFF
TGTGCCAGCAGCCAAGTCGCAGGGCCTAATGAAAAACTGTTTTTT
>.|TRBJ1-2|.|TRBV3-1/TRBV3-2
CASSRAANYGYTF
TGTGCCAGCAGCCGTGCTGCTAACTATGGCTACACCTTC
>.|TRBJ1-1|.|TRBV11-2
CAVGESTEAFF
TGTGCCGTCGGGGAAAGTACTGAAGCTTTCTTT
>TRBD2|TRBJ2-3|.|TRBV19
CASSILAGVLLDTQYF
TGTGCCAGTAGTATTCTAGCGGGAGTTCTCCTAGATACGCAGTATTTT
>TRBD1|TRBJ1-2|.|TRBV10-1
CASSPVPGQDTNYGYTF
TGCGCCAGCAGTCCAGTCCCGGGACAGGATACTAACTATGGCTACACCTTC
>TRBD2|TRBJ2-3|.|TRBV18
CASSKVAGGDDTQYF
TGTGCCAGCTCAAAGGTGGCGGGAGGCGATGATACGCAGTATTTT
>TRBD1|TRBJ1-1|.|TRBV19
CASRHHRQGNTEAFF
TGTGCCAGTAGACACCATAGACAGGGGAACACTGAAGCTTTCTTT
>TRBD1|TRBJ1-4|.|TRBV4-2
CASSPSAEGAVKLFF
TGTGCCAGCAGCCCTTCCGCCGAGGGGGCAGTAAAACTGTTTTTT